This T cell receptor (beta chain) appears in the sequencing data of a study of identical twins (TCRdb year 2016). As for the study more broadly: TCR alpha and beta repertoires from monozygotic twins, unrelated adults of various ages and cord blood were deep-sequenced to test whether fetal clonotypes persist. To rule out contamination, the twin experiments were replicated at different times with different library preparation protocols.

Sequences MGHRA (CDR1) and YSYEKL (CDR2) are obtained from the germline V gene. The cysteine opens and the phenylalanine closes a CDR3 of 14 amino acids. Here the CDR3 DNA is all that survives: 42 bases in frame from base 1. V trim: 4 bases; J trim: 1 base; unmatched bases: 0. Every donor in the study was a healthy Caucasian. The twin cohort comprised three pairs of female monozygotic twins, all aged about 18 to 30 years. Miltenyi CD45RO+ enrichment and human naive T-cell isolation kits were used to isolate memory (CD45RO+) and naive T cells from PBMC. The library was obtained by 5' RACE. Data came from an Illumina HiSeq 2000. A universal primer binding site was introduced by template switching, and a unique molecular identifier was present in the final cDNA, enabling accurate counting of TCR cDNA molecules. Specific primers in the conserved constant-segment region were used to synthesize first-strand cDNA for TCR alpha and beta chains. To control for contamination, every cDNA library carried two barcodes: a SMART-Mk sample barcode plus Illumina barcodes. TruSeq adapter sequences, together with Illumina sample barcodes, were added in two successive PCR steps. Sequencing of the TCR alpha and beta cDNA libraries was done on the Illumina HiSeq platform using custom primers. For the original study's pipeline: Unique molecular identifiers were extracted from raw reads with MiGEC, and CDR3 positions were determined with MiXCR. For each individual, recombination models were inferred using an EM algorithm with the repgenHMM and IGoR tools. Shared clonotypes were analyzed with the tcR package in R, and sharing was normalized by the product of cloneset sizes. To study raw recombination free of thymic and clonal selection effects, out-of-frame nonproductive sequences were analyzed. The raw public reads went through TCRdb reprocessing: fastp at Q25, MiXCR clone calling, in-frame beta chains kept. Rows merge per CDR3 protein into single entries with the most common DNA and genes. TCRdb assigned the V and J calls; the authors' analysis was not used. In all, the sample holds 250,000 or so distinct CDR3 sequences, and roughly 7% of those were seen once. The ten largest clones take up 3.6% of the sample.

This clonotype was recorded a few times. Its antigen remains undetermined. There are no base qualities to consult, and no much larger clone falls within one base. The paper's findings and limits, for the study overall: Excess twin sharing in beta out-of-frame sequences was weaker because fewer shared sequences lowered the signal-to-noise ratio. Because the same donors could not be followed over many years, conclusions were based on cross-sectional statistical analysis. Fewer insertions were carried by abundant cord blood beta clonotypes, a similar but weaker trend appeared in young adult naive repertoires, and no such trend appeared in memory repertoires. In monozygotic twins, recombination models systematically underestimated out-of-frame TCR alpha sharing, but the models matched the sharing seen between unrelated individuals. Invariant T cells such as MAIT and iNKT could partly confound zero-insertion analyses, though diverse VJ usage argued against this for most clonotypes. Compared with coincidental sharing between unrelated individuals, an excess of low generation-probability sequences was observed among out-of-frame TCR alpha sequences shared between twins.

The same specimen was also included in a second study, on yellow fever vaccine responses in identical twins. The second investigation adds: The T cell response to vaccination in identical twins was reported by the authors to appear partly convergent and partly personalized. The study precisely tracked vaccine-responding T cell clones in identical twins.

The sample was memory (CD45RO+) T cells sorted from blood. This specimen's cell subset or site label, per the study, means: CD45RO+ enriched T cells. The chain is encoded by TRBV4-1 joined to TRBJ2-5; 10 central nucleotides agree with TRBD1. The clonotype was recovered from a woman between 18 and 30 years old in good health. CDR3 protein: CASSRDRGQETQYF. The DNA sequence reads TGCGCCAGCAGCCGGGACAGGGGCCAAGAGACCCAGTACTTC.